This TCR beta chain was sequenced in a study of cytomegalovirus exposure and HLA in healthy donors (dated by TCRdb to about 2017). Describing the broader study: An earlier analysis of several hundred of the donors reported about 250 Gb of sequence data and 117 million unique TCR beta sequences from around 200 million T cells. Because of strong linkage in the cohort, roughly five DR-DQ haplotypes were treated as single units for association and clustering. Among 398 genotyped donors of the cohort, an average of approximately 240,000 unique TCR beta nucleotide sequences were sequenced per donor, roughly 20% of them non-productive. Donor age, sex, ethnicity and CMV serostatus were compiled together with the repertoire data. Rather than using new phenotypic data, the later analysis identified candidate immune exposures from TCR beta sequences and from how often those sequences occurred across donors. The study used immunosequencing to profile the T cell repertoires of 670 or so subjects and linked those repertoires to cytomegalovirus serostatus. HLA typing covered class I and class II loci at four-digit resolution. An early release that covered 640 HLA-typed donors contained approximately 300 gigabases of sequencing data and tens of millions of unique TCR sequences. Typing coverage varied by locus: about 620-630 donors for A, B, C, DRB1 and DQB1; approximately 560 for DQA1; more than 600 for DPA1; approximately 490 for DPB1. High-throughput TCR immunosequencing, statistical association of individual TCRs with disease status, and machine learning were combined to predict cytomegalovirus infection status. All discovery cohort repertoires had been generated on a single sequencing platform. In a later analysis, previously published TCR beta repertoires from more than 500 donors were re-analyzed and high-resolution HLA genotyping was added so that TCR occurrence patterns could be studied. A later genetic analysis took genome-wide SNP genotypes for about three fifths of the 666 donors and used that subset as a discovery cohort. In an earlier analysis of a few hundred of the donors, high-throughput TCR beta sequencing was used to judge whether each TCR beta V gene segment behaved as functional or pseudogenic. The study aimed to test whether cataloging public T cell receptors could reveal signatures of past pathogen exposure. A separate validation cohort of 100 to 150 different subjects was used in addition to the roughly 700-subject first cohort. The genetic ancestry cluster associated with self-reported Caucasian donors included 81% of the 398 genotyped donors. General conclusions and limits of the study: When HLA alleles, especially DR and DQ, strongly co-occurred, TCR associations were difficult to assign to individual alleles. In a later analysis, several top co-occurrence clusters were reported to appear linked to parvovirus B19, influenza, CMV and Epstein-Barr virus. Broadly in line with IMGT annotations, most TCR beta V segments showed up in productive rearrangements about 87% or about 30% of the time in an earlier analysis of around 600 of the donors. A further reported finding was that TCR beta sequences accurately predicted the HLA-A and HLA-B alleles for most subjects in the first cohort. A later analysis found that most CMV-associated TCR beta chains appeared HLA-restricted, with HLA associations seemingly driven largely by CMV exposure. The classifier was reported to diagnose cytomegalovirus status with high specificity and sensitivity in both the original cohort and the validation cohort. In a later analysis, HLA-associated TCR beta chains showed more clonal expansion and lower generation probabilities than non-associated chains that were equally common. Across donors, most TCR sequences were observed very rarely, whereas some public TCRs were present in many individuals. For the cohort, immune exposure information was limited to CMV serostatus. Because HLA typing was missing for some donors at each locus, association tests included only the typed subset. The sequencing pipeline was judged likely to have produced a cluster of highly shared sequence variants as a technical artifact. The presence/absence analyses assumed that sequencing depth was roughly uniform across donors, and that assumption may not be true. Some IMGT-functional V segments, including TRBV6-2 and TRBV6-3, could not be told apart with the 87-base-pair reads, so those segments were excluded. Specific HLA alleles were associated with 15,000 to 20,000 TCR beta sequences at a false discovery rate of 0.05 in a later analysis. In a later genetic analysis, fewer N-insertions in productive TCRs were reported among donors in an Asian-associated ancestry cluster than the approximately 670-donor mean. An association between a missense DCLRE1C variant and V-gene and J-gene trimming of TCR beta chains was found in a later genetic analysis and replicated in an independent cohort. In vitro tests confirmed that three of the cytomegalovirus-associated TCR beta chains recognize cytomegalovirus antigens. According to a later analysis, TCR association rates differed among HLA loci, with DRB1 alleles showing the most associated TCRs and HLA-C alleles showing the fewest. The earlier analysis of fewer than 750 of the donors excluded roughly 16 rarely observed V segments, including chromosome 9 orphons, because counts were too low. A total of 150 to 200 TCR beta chains were listed by the study as associated with cytomegalovirus. According to the authors, the approach could potentially be generalized to other disease states and immunological phenotypes. Linkage disequilibrium might explain the correlated functional status among segregating V segments, but an unknown experimental factor could not be ruled out. This cohort had only TCR beta chains sequenced, and the lack of alpha or paired-chain data limited which features could be detected.

Libraries were built with the immunoSEQ multiplex PCR assay. The multiplex PCR relied on a mix of 60 forward primers for TCR Vbeta segments and 13 reverse primers for TCR Jbeta segments. The CDR3 region of rearranged TCR beta genes was amplified from genomic DNA with a multiplex PCR assay. On the Illumina HiSeq System, the amplified TCR beta libraries were sequenced as 87-base-pair reads. As for how the authors treated the data: A later analysis tallied around 80 million unique TCR beta chains across the approximately 670 repertoires, and some 12 million of those chains were shared by two or more donors. A nearest-neighbor algorithm error-corrected the raw reads and collapsed the reads into unique sequences, merging closely related sequences to remove PCR and sequencing errors. V, D and J gene segments were assigned by aligning CDR3 sequences to IMGT reference sequences. For a sequence to be retained, a match of at least six nucleotides to both a V gene segment and a J gene segment was required. Rearrangements were called productive when the CDR3 lacked stop codons and stayed in frame with V and J; all others were non-productive. Following IMGT convention, CDR3 was defined as the stretch from the second conserved V-encoded cysteine up to the conserved J-encoded phenylalanine. In an earlier analysis of approximately 590 of the donors, sequences lacking an unambiguous match to a single V gene segment were excluded. An earlier analysis of approximately 590 of the donors classified V segments as functional when productive rearrangements were above 56.7% and as segregating when the standard deviation between donors was above 5%. To diagnose cytomegalovirus status from the catalog of TCR beta chain sequences, a statistical classification framework was built. V and J gene assignment, in a later analysis, came from comparing TCR nucleotide sequences with IMGT/GENE-DB human TR gene sequences. Using the TCRdist pipeline, a later analysis assigned CDR3 sequences along with most-parsimonious VDJ recombination scenarios. In a later analysis, each TCR beta chain was defined by its CDR3 amino acid sequence together with its V-gene family, and reads lacking a unique V-gene family were excluded. A later analysis removed roughly 590 highly shared, low-generation-probability nucleotide sequences to deal with suspected cross-contamination and a sequencing artifact. In a later analysis, a clonal expansion index for each public chain was calculated from normalized within-repertoire ranks of inferred template counts. Generation probabilities in a later analysis came from a VDJ recombination model fitted to out-of-frame rearrangements, and those results were checked against IGoR. In a later analysis, hypergeometric tests were used to score TCR-TCR, TCR-HLA and TCR-CMV co-occurrence, with a repertoire-size bias correction applied to TCR pairs. A later analysis estimated false discovery rates by permuting HLA or CMV assignments 20 times. In a later analysis, co-occurring TCRs were grouped with DBSCAN, and TCRdist sequence similarity was added when clustering was performed within HLA-allele-positive subsets. Repertoires with fewer than 30,000 or more than 120,000 public chains were left out of co-occurrence clustering, as were about five repertoires with anomalous nucleotide sharing. TCRdb took this table from immuneACCESS and kept in-frame rearrangements with V and J called. Such tables lack part of the clones; where checked against another copy, unresolved V genes explain under half of the gap, and the rest is unexplained. V, J and clone size reflect that table, while D and trimming were determined from the DNA. This sample holds over 200,000 clones; roughly 84% were observed only once. About 1.2% of the sample is taken by the ten largest.

The CDR3 starts with the cysteine, ends with the phenylalanine, and has 16 residues. Only the CDR3 DNA stays, 48 bases, in frame from base 1. The germline V gene supplies CDR1 SGHNT and CDR2 YENEEA. After removal of 1 base from V and 2 bases from J, the junction retains 2 bases not matched to a gene. About this clone itself: What antigen it recognizes has not been identified. Per-nucleotide qualities are absent, and no much larger clonotype sits a single base away.

The cohort comprised 670 or so healthy bone marrow donors. All cohort members were sampled while nominally healthy, although unrecorded immune exposures were likely present. Of the 650 to 750 cohort members, approximately 300 had positive CMV serostatus and 352 had negative CMV serostatus, and CMV serostatus was not recorded for the donor. A peripheral blood sample was collected from each donor, and TCR beta sequencing was performed on peripheral blood mononuclear cells. Genomic DNA extraction from the blood cell samples was performed with the Qiagen DNeasy Blood Extraction Kit. Sequencing was done on a sample of PBMCs. The chain is assembled from TRBV11-3 and TRBJ2-3; TRBD2 aligns with 11 central bases. The receptor's source is a human donor in good health. Here the CDR3 is given as CASSLATSGNTDTQYF. The DNA sequence reads TGTGCCAGCAGCTTAGCGACTAGCGGGAACACAGATACGCAGTATTTT.